This record covers a single T cell receptor beta chain. This CDR3 region has 16 residues. The V end was cut by 4 bases, the J end by 4 bases, with 19 bases between. The germline V gene encodes CDR1 MNHNS and CDR2 SASEGT. This specimen belongs to a study of blood T cell repertoires in COVID-19. Assay: immunoSEQ multiplex PCR; the TCRdb copy retains only in-frame clones and omits some. The table has a few hundred thousand clones, just under 90% seen once. This clonotype was obtained from a young woman with COVID-19, enrolled during active disease. The sample comprised peripheral blood. V and J are TRBV6-1 and TRBJ1-2; no clear D gene. CDR3 region: CASSVRSLGTFYGYTF. The CDR3 region has the DNA TGTGCCAGCAGTGTAAGATCGTTGGGCACCTTCTATGGCTACACCTTC.